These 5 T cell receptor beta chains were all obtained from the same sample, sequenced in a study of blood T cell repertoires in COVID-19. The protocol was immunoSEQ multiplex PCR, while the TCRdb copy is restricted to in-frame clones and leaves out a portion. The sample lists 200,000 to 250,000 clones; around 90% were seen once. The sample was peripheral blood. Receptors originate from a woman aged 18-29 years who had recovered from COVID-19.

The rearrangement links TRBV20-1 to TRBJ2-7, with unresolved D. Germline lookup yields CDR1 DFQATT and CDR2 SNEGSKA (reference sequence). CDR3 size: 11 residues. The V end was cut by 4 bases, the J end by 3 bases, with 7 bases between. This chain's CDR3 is CSATDNYEQYF. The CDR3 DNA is TGCAGTGCTACCGACAACTACGAGCAGTACTTC.

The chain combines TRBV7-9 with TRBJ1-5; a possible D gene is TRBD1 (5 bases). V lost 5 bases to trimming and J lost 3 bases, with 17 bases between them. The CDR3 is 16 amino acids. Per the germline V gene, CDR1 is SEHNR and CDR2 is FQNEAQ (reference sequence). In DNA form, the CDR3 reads TGTGCCAGCAGCAATTATAGCAGACAGACCAATCAGCCCCAGCATTTT. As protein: CASSNYSRQTNQPQHF.

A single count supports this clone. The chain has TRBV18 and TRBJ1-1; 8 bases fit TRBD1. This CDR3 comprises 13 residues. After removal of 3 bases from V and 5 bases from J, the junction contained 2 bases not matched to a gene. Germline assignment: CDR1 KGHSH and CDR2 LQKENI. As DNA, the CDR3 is TGTGCCAGCTCACCGACAGGGGAGACTGAAGCTTTCTTT. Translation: CASSPTGETEAFF.

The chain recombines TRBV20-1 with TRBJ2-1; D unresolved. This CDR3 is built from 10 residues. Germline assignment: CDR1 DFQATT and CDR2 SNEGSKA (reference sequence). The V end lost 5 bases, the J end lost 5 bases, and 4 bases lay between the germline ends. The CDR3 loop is CSAQDNEQFF. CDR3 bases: TGCAGTGCTCAGGACAATGAGCAGTTCTTC.

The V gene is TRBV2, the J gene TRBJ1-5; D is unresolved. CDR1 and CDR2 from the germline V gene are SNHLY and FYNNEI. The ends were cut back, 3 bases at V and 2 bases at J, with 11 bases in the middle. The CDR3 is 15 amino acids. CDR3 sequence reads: CASSEAPWRNQPQHF. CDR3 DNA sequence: TGTGCCAGCAGTGAGGCCCCCTGGCGCAATCAGCCCCAGCATTTT.